This T cell receptor beta chain is from a study of cytomegalovirus exposure and HLA in healthy donors. The junction had 11 bases not matched to a gene; V was cut back by 2 bases and J by 4 bases. CDR1 is SGHTS and CDR2 is YDEGEE in the germline V gene. CDR3 size: 16 residues. PCR amplification relied on 60 Vbeta primers (plus 13 Jbeta primers). Produced via immunoSEQ multiplex PCR; TCRdb's table is partial and in-frame only. Counted here are around 55,000 clones, 70% to 75% occurring once; the ten biggest clones make up about 35%. Concerning this clone: What it binds is not known.

The donors gave bone marrow, and they were healthy. General study findings and limits: Immune exposure was documented only through CMV serostatus. Within the data, a cluster of highly shared sequence variants was likely a sequencing artifact.

Sequenced: PBMCs. This sequence originates from a man aged 40-49 years in good health and CMV-seropositive. This chain joins TRBV5-8 and TRBJ1-2; 7 positions agree with TRBD1. The CDR3 loop reads CASSFWPGGSGYGYTF. CDR3 DNA sequence: TGTGCCAGCAGCTTTTGGCCAGGGGGTTCGGGCTATGGCTACACCTTC.